The 8 T cell receptor beta chains presented below share a single source sample, sequenced in a study of cytomegalovirus exposure and HLA in healthy donors. TCRdb keeps only in-frame clones here, not all; method: immunoSEQ multiplex PCR. Of about 280,000 clones listed, 80% to 90% are singletons. Sample: PBMCs. The receptors were gathered from a young woman in good health and CMV-seronegative.

The V gene is TRBV19, the J gene TRBJ2-7; 8 bases line up with TRBD1. The trim removed 3 bases at V and 0 bases at J, leaving 4 bases unmatched. Germline values: CDR1 LNHDA, CDR2 SQIVND (reference sequence). This CDR3 spans 15 amino acids. CDR3 in DNA: TGTGCCAGTAGTATCGACAGGGGCCCCTCCTACGAGCAGTACTTC. This codes for CASSIDRGPSYEQYF.

The rearrangement joins TRBV28 to TRBJ1-1; tentatively, D is TRBD1 (6 bases). Germline V CDR1 and CDR2: MDHEN, SYDVKM. This CDR3 is built from 13 residues. The V gene lost 7 bases and the J gene lost 2 bases, with 11 bases spanning the gap. The CDR3 region is CASILQGNTEAFF. The CDR3 nucleotides read TGTGCCAGCATCTTACAGGGAAACACTGAAGCTTTCTTT.

This rearrangement joins TRBV9 to TRBJ1-6; 9 bases fit TRBD1. This CDR3 region has 15 residues. J was trimmed by 6 bases and V by 0 bases; bases with no gene match: 1. The germline V gene encodes CDR1 SGDLS and CDR2 YYNGEE. In nucleotides, the CDR3 is TGTGCCAGCAGCGTAGCGGGACAGGGTAATTCACCCCTCCACTTT. As protein: CASSVAGQGNSPLHF.

This chain uses TRBV5-5 with TRBJ1-1; the D is unclear. The CDR3 is 16 residues long. Germline loops: CDR1 SGHKS, CDR2 YYEKEE (reference sequence). Trimming removed 3 bases at V and 1 base at J, with 16 bases between. The CDR3 spells CASSSPFRVKNTEAFF. The CDR3 DNA reads as TGTGCCAGCAGCTCGCCCTTCCGGGTTAAGAACACTGAAGCTTTCTTT.

The gene calls are TRBV7-8 and TRBJ2-5; 7 bases fit TRBD2. J lost 0 bases, V lost 3 bases, and 7 bases had no gene match. This CDR3 is built from 16 residues. Germline loops: CDR1 SGHVS, CDR2 FQNEAQ. CDR3 DNA sequence: TGTGCCAGCAGCTTGGGGCTAGCGGAATACCAAGAGACCCAGTACTTC. Protein product: CASSLGLAEYQETQYF.

The rearrangement links TRBV2 to TRBJ2-3; TRBD2 matches at 10 bases. V trimming: 4 bases; J trimming: 3 bases; junction bases outside the gene matches: 10. Germline V gives CDR1 SNHLY, CDR2 FYNNEI. The CDR3 spans 17 residues. CDR3 sequence reads: CASSAPSGRSGTDTQYF. CDR3 nucleotide sequence: TGTGCCAGCAGTGCACCTAGCGGGAGAAGCGGAACAGATACGCAGTATTTT.

J is TRBJ2-2 and V is TRBV5-4; 8 nucleotides align to TRBD1. The CDR3 has 16 residues. Germline CDR1 is SGHNT and CDR2 is YYREEE (reference sequence). Trimming cost V 4 bases and J 5 bases; bases outside gene matches: 10. The CDR3 nucleotides are TGTGCCAGCAGCACCTGGGACAGGAGAGGGACCGGGGAGCTGTTTTTT. Protein: CASSTWDRRGTGELFF.

The chain employs TRBV19 and TRBJ1-2; 7 nucleotides match TRBD1. The germline CDR1 and CDR2 sequences are LNHDA and SQIVND (reference sequence). The V and J ends lost 3 bases and 0 bases, in that order; junction bases with no gene match: 7. This CDR3 contains 16 residues. The chain's CDR3 is CASSMAGGLANYGYTF. CDR3 nucleotides: TGTGCCAGTAGTATGGCAGGGGGTTTAGCTAACTATGGCTACACCTTC.